One T cell receptor (beta chain) is described in this entry. Its antigen is not identified. This entry is derived from a study of shared clonotypes between healthy human individuals. Study results and caveats: Depth of sequencing was expected to influence donor clonotype sharing.

Data came from immunoSEQ multiplex PCR; TCRdb stores just in-frame clones and leaves some out. The profile shows nearly 1,000,000 clones, over 60% of them singletons. The CDR3 length is 16 residues. Between the trimmed V and J ends, which lost 3 bases and 2 bases, there was a span of 16 bases. Germline lookup yields CDR1 SGHTS and CDR2 YDEGEE. This receptor was identified in a man between 18 and 35 years old in good health. Sequencing used memory CD4+ T cells sorted from blood. Documented subset: CD45RA-negative fraction. The chain recombines TRBV5-8 with TRBJ2-3; the D is unclear. CDR3: CASSYPVGLVTDTQYF. The DNA of the CDR3 is TGTGCCAGCAGCTATCCGGTAGGGTTAGTCACAGATACGCAGTATTTT.